This T cell receptor (beta chain) was recovered during a study of T cells in Graves' hyperthyroidism and ophthalmopathy. The TCR beta CDR3 regions underwent amplification using RNA transcripts as the source. TCR CDR3 regions were first amplified by RT-PCR with HTBI primers. TCRdb re-derived calls from the multiplex PCR reads in MiXCR, one entry per CDR3 protein. In the table there are about 600,000 distinct CDR3 sequences, 11% to 15% of which are singletons. In germline, CDR1 is MDHEN, CDR2 SYDVKM. The CDR3 runs 16 residues. V was pared by 4 bases and J by 2 bases, with 3 bases of the junction left unmatched. Concerning this clonotype itself: Its antigen remains unknown.

Any patient presenting with uncontrolled infection, other autoimmune disease, pregnancy or lactation was left out. Clinical symptoms, serum thyroxine and TRAb, thyroid ultrasound and orbital computed tomography were used for the diagnoses. The study, taken as a whole, reports: Appearing also in blood were most of the thyroid clonotypes expanded above 0.001.

The sample consisted of blood. This clonotype was obtained from a woman younger than 35 with Graves' ophthalmopathy. The chain carries TRBV28 and TRBJ2-3; 13 bases are a match to TRBD2. This CDR3 reads CASSWGLAGPTDTQYF. In DNA form, the CDR3 reads TGTGCCAGCAGTTGGGGACTAGCGGGGCCCACAGATACGCAGTATTTT.